This T cell receptor beta chain was captured by sequencing in a study of identical twins listed by TCRdb under 2016. Regarding the study in general: The study deep-sequenced TCR alpha and beta repertoires from monozygotic twins, unrelated adults of various ages and cord blood to test whether fetal clonotypes persist. To rule out contamination, the twin experiments were replicated at different times with different library preparation protocols.

Overall results and qualifications from the work: Compared with coincidental sharing between unrelated individuals, out-of-frame TCR alpha sequences shared between twins showed an excess of sequences with low generation probability. In monozygotic twins, recombination models systematically underestimated out-of-frame TCR alpha sharing, but the models matched the sharing seen between unrelated individuals. Because the same donors could not be followed over many years, the conclusions relied on cross-sectional statistical analysis. A weaker excess of twin sharing was found in beta out-of-frame sequences because the signal-to-noise ratio was lowered by fewer shared sequences. Fewer insertions were carried by abundant cord blood beta clonotypes; a weaker similar trend was observed in young adult naive repertoires, while no such trend was observed in memory repertoires. Zero-insertion analyses could be partly confounded by invariant T cells such as MAIT and iNKT, although diverse VJ usage argued against such confounding for most clonotypes.

The protocol used for the library was 5' RACE. These reads were obtained on an Illumina HiSeq 2000. Template switching introduced a universal primer binding site; the final cDNA contained a unique molecular identifier, enabling accurate counting of TCR cDNA molecules. Specific primers in the conserved constant-segment region were used to synthesize first-strand cDNA for the TCR alpha and beta chains. To control for contamination, each cDNA library was double barcoded with a SMART-Mk sample barcode plus Illumina barcodes. TruSeq adapter sequences, together with Illumina sample barcodes, were added in two successive PCR steps. The TCR alpha and beta cDNA libraries were sequenced on the Illumina HiSeq platform using custom primers. From the authors' description of their analysis: Raw reads were processed with MiGEC to extract unique molecular identifiers, and MiXCR was used to determine CDR3 positions. Recombination models were inferred per individual with the repgenHMM and IGoR tools using an EM algorithm. Shared clonotypes were analyzed with the tcR package in R, and sharing was normalized by the product of cloneset sizes. To study raw recombination without the effects of thymic and clonal selection, out-of-frame nonproductive sequences were analyzed. TCRdb trimmed public reads at Q25 via fastp, called clones via MiXCR and kept in-frame beta chains. CDR3 protein sequences are deduplicated, and each keeps its most common genes and DNA. TCRdb assigned the V and J calls; the authors' analysis was not used. This sample gives 450,000 or so distinct CDR3 sequences in total; 13% to 15% of them show up just once. More than 0.5% of the sample is in the top ten clones.

Including cysteine and phenylalanine, the CDR3 has 15 amino acids. Only the CDR3 portion is preserved as DNA: 45 bases, with reading frame beginning at the first base. V and J are trimmed by 5 bases and 4 bases, and the gene matches miss 7 bases of the junction. CDR1 and CDR2 are read off the germline V gene (reference sequence) as MNHEY and SMNVEV. All donors were healthy Caucasians. Three pairs of female monozygotic twins, all aged roughly 18 to 29 years, were included in the twin cohort. CD4+ and CD8+ T cell populations were isolated with positive isolation kits from Invitrogen. Points on this clonotype: Its antigen has not been determined. Base qualities were left out, and no much larger clone turns up one base away.

These sequences were also reported in another study, on yellow fever vaccine responses in identical twins. That second report states: The authors reported that the T cell response to vaccination in identical twins appeared partly convergent and partly personalized. In identical twins, the study followed T cell clones that responded to the vaccine with precision.

This receptor chain uses TRBV27 and TRBJ2-7; 11 bases in the junction line up with TRBD2. The sample taken for sequencing was CD4+ T cells sorted from blood. The receptor was derived from a woman between 18 and 29 years old in good health. The CDR3 loop reads CASSISGTSGYEQYF. The nucleotide sequence is TGTGCCAGCAGTATCTCCGGGACTAGCGGATACGAGCAGTACTTC.